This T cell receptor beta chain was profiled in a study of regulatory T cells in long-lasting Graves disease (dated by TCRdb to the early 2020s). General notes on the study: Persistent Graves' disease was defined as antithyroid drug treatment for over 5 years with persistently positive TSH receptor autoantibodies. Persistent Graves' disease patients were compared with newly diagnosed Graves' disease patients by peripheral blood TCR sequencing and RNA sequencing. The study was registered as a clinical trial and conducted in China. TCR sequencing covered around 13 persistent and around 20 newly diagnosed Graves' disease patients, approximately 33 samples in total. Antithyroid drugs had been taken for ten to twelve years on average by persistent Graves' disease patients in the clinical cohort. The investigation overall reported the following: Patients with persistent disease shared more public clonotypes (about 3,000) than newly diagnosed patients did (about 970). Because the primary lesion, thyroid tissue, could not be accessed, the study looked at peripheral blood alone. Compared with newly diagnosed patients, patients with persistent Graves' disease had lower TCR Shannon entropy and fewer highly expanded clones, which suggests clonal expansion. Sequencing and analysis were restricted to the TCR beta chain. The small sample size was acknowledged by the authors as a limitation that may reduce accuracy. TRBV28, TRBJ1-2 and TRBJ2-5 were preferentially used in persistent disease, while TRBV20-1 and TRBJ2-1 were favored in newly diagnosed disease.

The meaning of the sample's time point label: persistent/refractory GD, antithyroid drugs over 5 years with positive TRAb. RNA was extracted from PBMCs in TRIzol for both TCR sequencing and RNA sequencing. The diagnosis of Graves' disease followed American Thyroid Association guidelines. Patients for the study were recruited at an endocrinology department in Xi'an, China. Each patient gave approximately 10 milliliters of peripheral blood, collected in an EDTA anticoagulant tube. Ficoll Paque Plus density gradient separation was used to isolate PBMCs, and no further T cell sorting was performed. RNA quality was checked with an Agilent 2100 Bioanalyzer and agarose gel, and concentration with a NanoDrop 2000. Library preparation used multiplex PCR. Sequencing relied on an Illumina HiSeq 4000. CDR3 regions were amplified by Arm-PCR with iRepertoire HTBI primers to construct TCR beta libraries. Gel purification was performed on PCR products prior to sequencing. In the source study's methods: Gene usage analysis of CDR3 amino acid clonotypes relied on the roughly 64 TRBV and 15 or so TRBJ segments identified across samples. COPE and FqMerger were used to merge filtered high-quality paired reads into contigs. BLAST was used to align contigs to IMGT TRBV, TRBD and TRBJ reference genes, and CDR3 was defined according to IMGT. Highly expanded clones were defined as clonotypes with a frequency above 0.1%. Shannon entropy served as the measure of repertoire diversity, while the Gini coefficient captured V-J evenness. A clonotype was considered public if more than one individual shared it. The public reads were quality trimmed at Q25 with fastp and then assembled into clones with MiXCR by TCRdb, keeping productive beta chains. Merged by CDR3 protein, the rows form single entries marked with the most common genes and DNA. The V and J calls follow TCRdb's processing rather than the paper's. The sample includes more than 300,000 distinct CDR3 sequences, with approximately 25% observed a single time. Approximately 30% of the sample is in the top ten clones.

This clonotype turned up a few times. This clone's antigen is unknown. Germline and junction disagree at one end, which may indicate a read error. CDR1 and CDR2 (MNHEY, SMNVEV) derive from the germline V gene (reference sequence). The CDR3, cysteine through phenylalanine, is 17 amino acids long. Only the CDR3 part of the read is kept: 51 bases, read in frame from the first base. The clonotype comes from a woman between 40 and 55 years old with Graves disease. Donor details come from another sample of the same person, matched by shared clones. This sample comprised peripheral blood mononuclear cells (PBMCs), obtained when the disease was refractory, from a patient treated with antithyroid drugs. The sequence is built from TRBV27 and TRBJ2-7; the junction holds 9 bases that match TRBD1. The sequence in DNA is TGTGCCAGCAGTCCCTACCCAGGGACAGGGCGCCCCTACGAGCGGTACTTC. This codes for CASSPYPGTGRPYERYF.